The source of this T cell receptor (beta chain) is a study of T cells expressing NK-cell markers. In the study overall: It was sorted CD3+CD56+NKG2C+, CD3+CD56+NKG2C- and CD3+CD56-NKG2C+ T cells that supplied the TCR beta repertoires. In the group of eight sequenced donors, seven were HCMV-seropositive and one was seronegative. Regarding the study as a whole: In a group of five to seven donors, dominant NKG2C+ clonotypes represented about 1.0-8% of CD8+ T cells.

Template switching by 5'RACE with UMIs generated the TCR beta cDNA. Following a re-call of the 5' RACE reads, TCRdb has one entry per CDR3 protein and lacks DNA. Its listing shows about 460,000 distinct CDR3 sequences. For this clonotype: The antigen is not known.

The CDR3 totals 16 residues. The germline V gene encodes CDR1 MNHNS and CDR2 SASEGT. The sequence came from a woman aged 45-65 years in good health. The chain employs TRBV6-1 and TRBJ2-3; TCRdb selects TRBD2, and the lack of DNA leaves this call unchecked. Source material: blood T cells: a sorted CD56 or NKG2C T cell subset, CD4+ or CD8+ T cells, or bulk PBMC T cells (not recorded which). CDR3 protein: CASISREWESTDTQYF.